The 2 T cell receptor beta chains given below trace back to one sample, sequenced in a study of control samples from healthy donors and cancer patients. The protocol was immunoSEQ multiplex PCR, while the TCRdb copy is restricted to in-frame clones and leaves out a portion. The data contain 150,000 to 200,000 clones, around 90% of them singletons. Sequenced input: blood. Receptor source: a woman in her 30s in good health.

The rearrangement joins TRBV6-1 to TRBJ2-1; 15 bases map to TRBD2. Germline loops: CDR1 MNHNS, CDR2 SASEGT. With V trimmed by 3 bases and J by 6 bases, 6 bases remained unmatched. The CDR3 is 17 residues long. CDR3: CASSEGLAGGPLNEQFF. CDR3 DNA sequence: TGTGCCAGCAGTGAGGGACTAGCGGGGGGCCCTCTCAATGAGCAGTTCTTC.

The rearrangement links TRBV15 to TRBJ2-1; D is possibly TRBD1 (6 bases). Germline V CDR1 and CDR2: LNHNV, YYDKDF (reference sequence). The CDR3 contains 13 residues. V shed 8 bases and J shed 1 base, with 9 bases lying between them. This CDR3 is CATVQGSYNEQFF. The CDR3 nucleotides are TGTGCCACCGTACAGGGTTCCTACAATGAGCAGTTCTTC.